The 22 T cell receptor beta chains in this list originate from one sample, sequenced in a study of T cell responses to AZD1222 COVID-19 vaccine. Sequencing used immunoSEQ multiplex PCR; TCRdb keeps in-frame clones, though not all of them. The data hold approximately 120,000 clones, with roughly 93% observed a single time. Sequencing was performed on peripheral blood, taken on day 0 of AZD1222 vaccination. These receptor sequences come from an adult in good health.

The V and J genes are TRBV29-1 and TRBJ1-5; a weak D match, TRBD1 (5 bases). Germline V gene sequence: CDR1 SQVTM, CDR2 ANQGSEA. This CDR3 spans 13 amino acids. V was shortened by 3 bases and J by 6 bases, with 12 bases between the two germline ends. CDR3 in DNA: TGCAGCGTTGAGGGGGACGGCGGTCAGCCCCAGCATTTT. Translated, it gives CSVEGDGGQPQHF.

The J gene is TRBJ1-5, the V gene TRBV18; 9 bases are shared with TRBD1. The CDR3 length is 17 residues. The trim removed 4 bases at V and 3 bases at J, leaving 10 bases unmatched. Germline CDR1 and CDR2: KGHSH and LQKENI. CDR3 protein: CASSLNRGRRANQPQHF. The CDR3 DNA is TGTGCCAGCTCACTCAACAGGGGGCGGAGGGCCAATCAGCCCCAGCATTTT.

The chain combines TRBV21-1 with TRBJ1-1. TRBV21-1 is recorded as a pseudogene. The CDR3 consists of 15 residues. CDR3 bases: TGTGCCAGCAGCAACCCCGGATGGGAGTACACTGAAGCTTTCTTT. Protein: CASSNPGWEYTEAFF.

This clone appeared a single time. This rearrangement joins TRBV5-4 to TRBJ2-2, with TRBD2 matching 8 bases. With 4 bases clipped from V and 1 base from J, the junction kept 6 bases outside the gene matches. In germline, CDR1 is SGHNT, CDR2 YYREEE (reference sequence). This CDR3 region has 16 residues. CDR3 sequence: CASSADSGMNTGELFF. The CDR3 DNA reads TGTGCCAGCAGCGCCGATAGCGGGATGAACACCGGGGAGCTGTTTTTT.

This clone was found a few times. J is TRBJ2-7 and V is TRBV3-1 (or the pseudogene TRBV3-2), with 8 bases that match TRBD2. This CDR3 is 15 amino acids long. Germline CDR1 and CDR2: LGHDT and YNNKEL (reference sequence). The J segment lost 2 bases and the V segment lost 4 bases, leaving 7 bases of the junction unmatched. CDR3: CASSRFSGNAYEQYF. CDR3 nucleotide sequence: TGTGCCAGCAGCCGGTTTAGCGGGAACGCCTACGAGCAGTACTTC.

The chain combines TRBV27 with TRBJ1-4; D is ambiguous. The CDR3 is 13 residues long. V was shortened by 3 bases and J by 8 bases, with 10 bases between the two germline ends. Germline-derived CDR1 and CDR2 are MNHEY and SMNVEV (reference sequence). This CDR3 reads CASSFSKREKLFF. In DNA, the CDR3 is TGTGCCAGCAGTTTCTCAAAACGGGAAAAACTGTTTTTT.

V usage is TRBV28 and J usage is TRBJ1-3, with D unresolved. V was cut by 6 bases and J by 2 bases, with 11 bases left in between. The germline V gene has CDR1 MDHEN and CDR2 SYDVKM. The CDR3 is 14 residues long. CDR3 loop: CASSRWEAGNTIYF. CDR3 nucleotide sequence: TGTGCCAGCAGCCGCTGGGAGGCTGGAAACACCATATATTTT.

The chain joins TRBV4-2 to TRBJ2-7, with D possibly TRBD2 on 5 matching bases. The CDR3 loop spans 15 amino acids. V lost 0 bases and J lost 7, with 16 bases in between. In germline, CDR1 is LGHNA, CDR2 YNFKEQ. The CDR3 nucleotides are TGTGCCAGCAGCCAAGATCTCAGAGGGCTCCCTGAGCAGTACTTC. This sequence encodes CASSQDLRGLPEQYF.

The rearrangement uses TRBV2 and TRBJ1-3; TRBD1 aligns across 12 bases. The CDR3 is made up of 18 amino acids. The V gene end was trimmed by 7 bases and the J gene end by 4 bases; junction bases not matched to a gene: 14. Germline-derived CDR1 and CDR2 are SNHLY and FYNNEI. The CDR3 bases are TGTGCCAGCAAACGAACCGGGACAGGGGGCTATTCGGGAAACACCATATATTTT. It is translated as CASKRTGTGGYSGNTIYF.

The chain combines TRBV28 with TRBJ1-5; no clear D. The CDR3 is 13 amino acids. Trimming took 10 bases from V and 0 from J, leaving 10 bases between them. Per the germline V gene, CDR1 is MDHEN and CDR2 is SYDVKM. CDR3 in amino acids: CATAVDSNQPQHF. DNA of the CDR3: TGTGCCACCGCTGTGGATAGCAATCAGCCCCAGCATTTT.

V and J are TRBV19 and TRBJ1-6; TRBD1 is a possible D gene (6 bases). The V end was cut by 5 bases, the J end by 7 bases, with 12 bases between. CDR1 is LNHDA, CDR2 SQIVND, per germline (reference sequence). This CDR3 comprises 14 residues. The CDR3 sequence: CASSSRQENSPLHF. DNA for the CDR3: TGTGCCAGTAGTTCCCGACAGGAGAATTCACCCCTCCACTTT.

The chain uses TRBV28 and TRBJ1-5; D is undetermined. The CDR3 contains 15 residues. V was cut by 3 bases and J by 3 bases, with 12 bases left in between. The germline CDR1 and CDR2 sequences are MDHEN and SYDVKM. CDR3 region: CASSFRAEINQPQHF. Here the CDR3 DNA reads TGTGCCAGCAGTTTTCGCGCAGAGATCAATCAGCCCCAGCATTTT. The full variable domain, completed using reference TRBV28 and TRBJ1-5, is DVKVTQSSRYLVKRTGEKVFLECVQDMDHENMFWYRQDPGLGLRLIYFSYDVKMKEKGDIPEGYSVSREKKERFSLILESASTNQTSMYLCASSFRAEINQPQHFGDGTRLSIL.

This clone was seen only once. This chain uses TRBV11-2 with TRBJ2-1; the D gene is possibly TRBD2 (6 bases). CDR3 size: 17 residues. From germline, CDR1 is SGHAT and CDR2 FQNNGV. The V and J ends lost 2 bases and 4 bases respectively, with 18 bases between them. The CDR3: CASSLRGAGNSYNEQFF. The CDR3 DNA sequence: TGTGCCAGCAGCTTAAGAGGAGCGGGCAACTCGTACAATGAGCAGTTCTTC.

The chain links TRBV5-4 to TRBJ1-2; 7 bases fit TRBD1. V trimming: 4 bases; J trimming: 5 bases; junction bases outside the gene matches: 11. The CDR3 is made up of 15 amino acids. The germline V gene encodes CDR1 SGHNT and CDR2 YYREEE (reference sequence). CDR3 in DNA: TGTGCCAGCAGCGAGGGGGCAGGGGTTAGTTATGGCTACACCTTC. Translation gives CASSEGAGVSYGYTF.

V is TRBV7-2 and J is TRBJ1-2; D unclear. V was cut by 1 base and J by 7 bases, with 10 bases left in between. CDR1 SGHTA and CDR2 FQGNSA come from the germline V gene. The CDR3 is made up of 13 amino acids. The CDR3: CASSLDRSVGYTF. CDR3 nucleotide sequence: TGTGCCAGCAGCTTAGATAGGAGCGTTGGCTACACCTTC.

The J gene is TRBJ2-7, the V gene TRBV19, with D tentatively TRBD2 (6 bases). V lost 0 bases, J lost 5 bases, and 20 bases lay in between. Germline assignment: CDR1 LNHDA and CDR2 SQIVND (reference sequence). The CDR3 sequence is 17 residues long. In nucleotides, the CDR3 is TGTGCCAGTAGTATAGATCAGCGGGTAATATCACGGGACGAGCAGTACTTC. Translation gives CASSIDQRVISRDEQYF.

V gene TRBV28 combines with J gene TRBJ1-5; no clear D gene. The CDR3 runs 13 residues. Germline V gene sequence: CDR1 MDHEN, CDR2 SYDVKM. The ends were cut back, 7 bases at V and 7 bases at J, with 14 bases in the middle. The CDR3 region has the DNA TGTGCCAGCACTACGCGCGGCACCCAGCCCCAGCATTTT. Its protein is CASTTRGTQPQHF. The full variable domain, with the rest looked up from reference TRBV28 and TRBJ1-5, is DVKVTQSSRYLVKRTGEKVFLECVQDMDHENMFWYRQDPGLGLRLIYFSYDVKMKEKGDIPEGYSVSREKKERFSLILESASTNQTSMYLCASTTRGTQPQHFGDGTRLSIL.

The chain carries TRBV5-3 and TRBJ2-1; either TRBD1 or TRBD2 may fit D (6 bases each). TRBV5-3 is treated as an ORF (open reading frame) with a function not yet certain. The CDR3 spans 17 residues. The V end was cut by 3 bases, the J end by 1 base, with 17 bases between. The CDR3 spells CARSWYRDSGSYNEQFF. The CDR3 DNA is TGTGCCAGAAGCTGGTACAGGGATAGCGGATCCTACAATGAGCAGTTCTTC.

The CDR3 protein is CASRLQVENRDRGGPNTEAFF. The CDR3 DNA reads TGTGCCAGCAGGCTCCAGGTCGAGAACCGGGACAGGGGTGGTCCGAACACTGAAGCTTTCTTT. The V call is TRBV9, the J call TRBJ1-1; the match to TRBD1 covers 10 bases. Germline V gene data show CDR1 as SGDLS and CDR2 as YYNGEE. The CDR3 runs 21 residues. V gave up 5 bases and J gave up 1 base; unmatched junction bases: 23. Full variable domain (rest looked up from reference TRBV9 and TRBJ1-1): DSGVTQTPKHLITATGQRVTLRCSPRSGDLSVYWYQQSLDQGLQFLIQYYNGEERAKGNILERFSAQQFPDLHSELNLSSLELGDSALYFCASRLQVENRDRGGPNTEAFFGQGTRLTVV.

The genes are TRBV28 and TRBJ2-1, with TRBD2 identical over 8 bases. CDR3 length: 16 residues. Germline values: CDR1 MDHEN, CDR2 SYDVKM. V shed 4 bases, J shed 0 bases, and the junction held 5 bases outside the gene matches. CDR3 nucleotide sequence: TGTGCCAGCAGTTCCCCAGCGGGAGTCTCCTACAATGAGCAGTTCTTC. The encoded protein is CASSSPAGVSYNEQFF. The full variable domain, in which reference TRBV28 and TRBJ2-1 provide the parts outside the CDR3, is DVKVTQSSRYLVKRTGEKVFLECVQDMDHENMFWYRQDPGLGLRLIYFSYDVKMKEKGDIPEGYSVSREKKERFSLILESASTNQTSMYLCASSSPAGVSYNEQFFGPGTRLTVL.

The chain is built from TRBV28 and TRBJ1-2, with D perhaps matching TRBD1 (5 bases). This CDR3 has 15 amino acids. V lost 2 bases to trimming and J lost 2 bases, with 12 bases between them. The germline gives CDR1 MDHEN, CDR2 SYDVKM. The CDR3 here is CASSLAGTLNYGYTF. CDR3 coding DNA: TGTGCCAGCAGTTTAGCAGGGACGCTAAACTATGGCTACACCTTC.

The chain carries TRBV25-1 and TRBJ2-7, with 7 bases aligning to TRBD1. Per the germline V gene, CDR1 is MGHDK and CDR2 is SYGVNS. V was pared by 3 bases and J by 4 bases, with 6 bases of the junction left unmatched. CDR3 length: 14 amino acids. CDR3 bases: TGTGCCAGCAGTGATAGACAGGGACGGTACGAGCAGTACTTC. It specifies CASSDRQGRYEQYF.